This TCR beta chain was sequenced during a study of radiotherapy plus CTLA-4 blockade in lung cancer. Study-level information: Objective responses were recorded in about a sixth of patients, with disease control recorded in 25% to 40%. The study, taken as a whole, reports: Radiotherapy was combined with ipilimumab, and tumor-derived TCR clones then expanded in blood. Interferon-beta and early blood T cell clone dynamics reportedly predicted response best.

About this clone itself: What it binds is unknown.

The assay was immunoSEQ multiplex PCR, and TCRdb's table has in-frame clones only and misses some. Of roughly 98,000 clones in the sample, 75% to 90% are singletons; the top ten hold under 4%. CTLA-4 blockade with ipilimumab, together with focal radiation, was given to patients with chemo-refractory metastatic non-small-cell lung cancer. Trimming took 5 bases from V and 11 from J, leaving 13 bases between them. Looked up from germline, CDR1 is MNHNS and CDR2 is SASEGT. The CDR3 has 12 residues. The receptor comes from a human donor with non-small cell lung cancer who had a partial response to radiotherapy plus ipilimumab. This chain joins TRBV6-1 and TRBJ2-4; D perhaps matches TRBD2 (6 bases). The sequencing used peripheral blood, collected from a patient treated with radiotherapy plus ipilimumab. CDR3 DNA sequence: TGTGCCAGCAGTTCCCCTCGACTAGTTCAGTACTTC. This codes for CASSSPRLVQYF.